This passage covers 20 T cell receptor beta chains from one sample sequenced in a study of cytomegalovirus exposure and HLA in healthy donors. PCR amplification relied on 60 Vbeta primers (plus 13 Jbeta primers). Profiled with immunoSEQ multiplex PCR; TCRdb holds only in-frame clones, not every one. This table has under 150,000 clones, roughly 9.6% appearing once. Material for sequencing was PBMCs. The receptors originated from a woman in her thirties or forties in good health and CMV-seropositive.

The rearrangement links TRBV6-1 to TRBJ1-2, with D perhaps matching TRBD1 (5 bases). V lost 1 base to trimming and J lost 5 bases, with 11 bases between them. The CDR3 totals 14 residues. CDR1 is MNHNS, CDR2 SASEGT, per germline. The CDR3 region has the DNA TGTGCCAGCAGTGAAGGCCCGACAGTTTATGGCTACACCTTC. Translation: CASSEGPTVYGYTF.

This clone appeared many times. The genes are TRBV7-2 and TRBJ2-7; the match to TRBD1 covers 8 bases. The CDR3 spans 16 residues. Trimming at V came to 0 bases and at J to 6 bases, leaving 10 bases not matched to a gene. Germline V lookup: CDR1 SGHTA, CDR2 FQGNSA. The CDR3 DNA reads TGTGCCAGCAGCTTAGCAGGGGGACAGGTCCCGCGCGAGCAGTACTTC. This encodes CASSLAGGQVPREQYF.

This clone was seen more than once but under ten times. This chain uses TRBV11-3 with TRBJ2-7; 9 nucleotides match TRBD1. V dropped 5 bases and J dropped 6; count of bases not matched to a gene: 5. CDR1 is SGHNT and CDR2 is YENEEA in the germline V gene. CDR3 length: 13 residues. The CDR3 coding sequence is TGTGCCAGCAGCCCTGGGACAGGGCGCGAGCAGTACTTC. Amino acids: CASSPGTGREQYF.

For this clone: At one boundary the junction diverges from the germline segment, which might be a read error. The chain has TRBV5-4 and TRBJ2-5, with D possibly matching TRBD1 (6 bases). The CDR3 is 15 amino acids. CDR1 SGHNT and CDR2 YYREEE come from the germline V gene (reference sequence). The CDR3 sequence is CASSDADRWQEAQYF. The DNA of the CDR3 is TGTGCCAGCAGCGACGCAGACAGGTGGCAAGAGGCCCAGTACTTC.

V and J are TRBV29-1 and TRBJ2-5; a possible D gene is TRBD1 (8 bases). Trimming took off 3 bases at V and 7 bases at J, with 24 bases between the two ends. This CDR3 spans 16 amino acids. Germline V gene lookup returns CDR1 SQVTM and CDR2 ANQGSEA. The CDR3 DNA sequence: TGCAGCGTTGAGTCCGGACTAGACCTCACAGGGGGGACCCAGTACTTC. Protein product: CSVESGLDLTGGTQYF. The complete variable domain, with remaining parts taken from reference TRBV29-1 and TRBJ2-5, reads SAVISQKPSRDICQRGTSLTIQCQVDSQVTMMFWYRQQPGQSLTLIATANQGSEATYESGFVIDKFPISRPNLTFSTLTVSNMSPEDSSIYLCSVESGLDLTGGTQYFGPGTRLLVL.

The genes are TRBV5-6 and TRBJ2-7, with a weak D call TRBD1 (6 bases). Germline lookup yields CDR1 SGHDT and CDR2 YYEEEE. The V end was cut by 2 bases, the J end by 3 bases, with 21 bases between. This CDR3 has 17 residues. CDR3 in DNA: TGTGCCAGCAGCTTTAGCCATAAGACAGGAAACAGCTACGAGCAGTACTTC. Translation gives CASSFSHKTGNSYEQYF.

The chain uses TRBV28 and TRBJ2-3; TRBD2 is a possible D gene (5 bases). The germline V gene encodes CDR1 MDHEN and CDR2 SYDVKM. This CDR3 contains 15 residues. V was pared by 5 bases and J by 3 bases, with 15 bases between. The DNA for the CDR3 is TGTGCCAGCAGTCTCGCAGAGGGTAAGACAGATACGCAGTATTTT. Amino acid sequence: CASSLAEGKTDTQYF.

DNA for the CDR3: TGTGCCAGCAGTCCGGCGGCTACCCAAGAGACCCAGTACTTC. It encodes CASSPAATQETQYF. The V call is TRBV6-6, the J call TRBJ2-5, with D uncertain. The CDR3 is 14 residues long. The V end was cut by 5 bases, the J end by 1 base, with 11 bases between. Germline loops: CDR1 MNHNY, CDR2 SVGAGI (reference sequence).

This clone was detected only a few times. The chain carries TRBV2 and TRBJ2-5, with 7 positions matching TRBD1. Looked up from germline, CDR1 is SNHLY and CDR2 is FYNNEI. The CDR3 spans 12 residues. Trimming at V came to 9 bases and at J to 3 bases, leaving 4 bases not matched to a gene. The CDR3 DNA follows: TGTGCCAGTGGACAGGCGGAAGAGACCCAGTACTTC. This gives the protein CASGQAEETQYF.

Only a few counts were recorded for this clone. The chain has TRBV9 and TRBJ2-6, with 10 nucleotides matching TRBD2. V lost 4 bases and J lost 0; bases outside the gene matches: 10. This CDR3 has 19 amino acids. CDR1 is SGDLS and CDR2 is YYNGEE in the germline V gene. CDR3 residues: CASSYKTSGPSSGANVLTF. CDR3 DNA: TGTGCCAGCAGCTATAAGACTAGCGGGCCGAGCTCTGGGGCCAACGTCCTGACTTTC.

This clone was picked up a small number of times. CDR3 nucleotide sequence: TGCAGCGTTAAAGGTAACTCCTACGAGCAGTACTTC. Protein: CSVKGNSYEQYF. V gene TRBV29-1 combines with J gene TRBJ2-7, with no clear D. Looked up from germline, CDR1 is SQVTM and CDR2 is ANQGSEA. The CDR3 is 12 residues long. V lost 5 bases and J 0 bases, leaving 8 bases between the germline ends.

This clone appeared a few times. The J gene is TRBJ2-3, the V gene TRBV7-6, with 8 bases lining up with TRBD2. The V segment lost 5 bases and the J segment 3 bases; nucleotides outside the gene matches: 7. The germline V gene encodes CDR1 SGHVS and CDR2 FNYEAQ. CDR3 length: 15 residues. In DNA form, the CDR3 reads TGTGCCAGCAGCGCCTCGGGACTAGTTACAGATACGCAGTATTTT. This sequence encodes CASSASGLVTDTQYF.

The chain joins TRBV7-9 to TRBJ2-7, with TRBD2 matching over 8 bases. Trimming took 3 bases from V and 5 from J; bases not matched to a gene: 6. CDR1 is SEHNR and CDR2 is FQNEAQ in the germline V gene (reference sequence). There are 14 residues in the CDR3. The CDR3 here is CASSFGGAQDEQYF. The DNA for the CDR3 is TGTGCCAGCAGCTTCGGGGGGGCCCAAGACGAGCAGTACTTC.

This clone was seen only a few times. V gene TRBV4-2 combines with J gene TRBJ2-1, with TRBD1 matching over 12 bases. V gave up 3 bases and J gave up 0 bases; unmatched junction bases: 12. The CDR3 is made up of 20 amino acids. Germline-derived CDR1 and CDR2 are LGHNA and YNFKEQ. This chain's CDR3 is CASSQNGPGTGGSSYNEQFF. In DNA form, the CDR3 reads TGTGCCAGCAGCCAGAACGGTCCCGGGACAGGGGGCAGCTCCTACAATGAGCAGTTCTTC.

V usage is TRBV5-1 and J usage is TRBJ2-1, with D perhaps TRBD2 (6 bases). Germline CDR1 is SGHRS and CDR2 is YFSETQ. The length of the CDR3 is 15 residues. Trimming stripped 3 bases from V and 7 bases from J, with 17 bases between. CDR3 amino acids: CASSSFAGGGNEQFF. The CDR3 coding sequence is TGCGCCAGCAGCTCGTTTGCCGGGGGTGGGAATGAGCAGTTCTTC.

DNA for the CDR3: TGTGCCAGCAGCTTAGAGAGCGGGGGCACAGATACGCAGTATTTT. This encodes CASSLESGGTDTQYF. The chain is built from TRBV13 and TRBJ2-3, with 7 nucleotides matching TRBD2. The CDR3 spans 15 residues. After removal of 1 base from V and 1 base from J, the junction contained 2 bases not matched to a gene. Per germline, CDR1 PRHDT and CDR2 FYEKMQ (reference sequence).

The chain uses TRBV7-3 and TRBJ2-6; D perhaps matches TRBD2 (6 bases). CDR1 SGHTA and CDR2 FQGTGA come from the germline V gene. CDR3 length: 17 amino acids. Trimming removed 5 bases from V and 0 bases from J, with 14 bases in between. The CDR3 sequence is CASSPNRGGSGANVLTF. The CDR3 DNA reads as TGTGCCAGCAGCCCTAACCGGGGAGGCTCTGGGGCCAACGTCCTGACTTTC.

V is TRBV2 and J is TRBJ1-2, with 8 nucleotides matching TRBD1. Germline V gene lookup returns CDR1 SNHLY and CDR2 FYNNEI. V trimming: 8 bases; J trimming: 2 bases; junction bases outside the gene matches: 4. The CDR3 is 13 amino acids. CDR3 nucleotides: TGTGCCAGCGGAAGACAGGGGAACTATGGCTACACCTTC. It yields the protein CASGRQGNYGYTF.

This clone showed up just a few times. The chain uses TRBV7-8 and TRBJ1-1, with D perhaps matching TRBD1 (5 bases). Germline lookup yields CDR1 SGHVS and CDR2 FQNEAQ. V gave up 0 bases and J gave up 0 bases, with 8 bases separating them. The CDR3 sequence is 15 residues long. This chain's CDR3 is CASSLAVRVNTEAFF. CDR3 in DNA: TGTGCCAGCAGCTTAGCAGTCAGGGTGAACACTGAAGCTTTCTTT.

The chain uses TRBV5-1 and TRBJ1-4; 7 bases match TRBD1. This CDR3 spans 15 amino acids. The germline V gene has CDR1 SGHRS and CDR2 YFSETQ. V trimming: 0 bases; J trimming: 1 base; junction bases outside the gene matches: 0. CDR3 sequence (DNA): TGCGCCAGCAGCTTGGCAGGGGGAACTAATGAAAAACTGTTTTTT. Translated, it gives CASSLAGGTNEKLFF.